The next 16 T cell receptor beta chains were all read from a single sample in a study of shared clonotypes between healthy human individuals. The assay was immunoSEQ multiplex PCR, and TCRdb's table has in-frame clones only and misses some. The sample has about 2.4 million clones, more than 90% seen once; the top ten hold 0.11% to 0.15%. The material sequenced was naive CD4+ T cells sorted from blood. Subset in this sample: CD45RA+ positively selected. Source of these receptors: a man younger than 35 in good health.

V usage is TRBV6-1 and J usage is TRBJ2-3; D ambiguous. The V end lost 1 base, the J end lost 4 bases, and 3 bases lay between the germline ends. CDR1 is MNHNS, CDR2 SASEGT, per germline. The CDR3 totals 12 residues. The CDR3 DNA sequence: TGTGCCAGCAGTGAAGTCCCAGATACGCAGTATTTT. It translates to CASSEVPDTQYF.

The chain links TRBV19 to TRBJ1-1; 7 nucleotides line up with TRBD1. J was trimmed by 5 bases and V by 3 bases; bases with no gene match: 6. Germline V lookup: CDR1 LNHDA, CDR2 SQIVND (reference sequence). The CDR3 runs 14 residues. The CDR3 region has the DNA TGTGCCAGTAGTATTTTAGGGGGCGAAACTGAAGCTTTCTTT. Amino acids: CASSILGGETEAFF.

A remark on this clone: The sample carries other DNA sequences with the same CDR3. This chain connects TRBV5-1 to TRBJ2-5; D remains ambiguous. The germline V gene encodes CDR1 SGHRS and CDR2 YFSETQ. The CDR3 consists of 13 residues. Trimming removed 0 bases from V and 3 bases from J, with 6 bases in between. The CDR3: CASSLVLKETQYF. The CDR3 region has the DNA TGCGCCAGCAGCTTGGTGCTCAAAGAGACCCAGTACTTC.

This clone showed up just once. This chain links TRBV6-5 with TRBJ2-1; D tentatively fits TRBD1 or TRBD2 (5 bases each). The germline V and J ends were trimmed by 6 bases and 4 bases, with 13 bases remaining between them. CDR3 length: 14 amino acids. CDR1 and CDR2 from the germline V gene are MNHEY and SVGAGI. CDR3 region: CASSGAPAYNEQFF. Written as DNA, the CDR3 is TGTGCCAGCAGCGGGGCTCCCGCATACAATGAGCAGTTCTTC.

This CDR3 reads CASNPGGLDEQFF. The CDR3 DNA follows: TGCGCCAGCAATCCAGGGGGGTTGGATGAGCAGTTCTTC. The gene calls are TRBV5-1 and TRBJ2-1, with D possibly matching TRBD1 (7 bases). CDR1 is SGHRS, CDR2 YFSETQ, per germline. Trimming left V 6 bases short and J 8 bases short, with 15 bases between. The CDR3 totals 13 residues.

The V call is TRBV2, the J call TRBJ1-1, with D maybe TRBD1 (6 bases). The CDR3 is 14 amino acids. Germline V gene data show CDR1 as SNHLY and CDR2 as FYNNEI. The V and J ends lost 6 bases and 4 bases respectively, with 15 bases between them. CDR3 sequence reads: CASSEQGPLTEAFF. The CDR3 DNA sequence: TGTGCCAGCAGCGAACAGGGACCTCTCACTGAAGCTTTCTTT.

The chain is built from TRBV11-2 and TRBJ2-5; either TRBD1 or TRBD2 may supply D (5 bases each). The DNA end favors TRBJ2-7, so the J call may be wrong. The CDR3 runs 13 residues. Germline assignment: CDR1 SGHAT and CDR2 FQNNGV. The CDR3 DNA reads as TGTGCCAGCAGCTTAGTCCAGAGGGGCGAGCAGTACTTC. Protein: CASSLVQRGEQYF.

This clone was recorded a few times. Other nucleotide sequences in the sample specify the same CDR3. The chain links TRBV30 to TRBJ2-3; D is ambiguous. Germline-derived CDR1 and CDR2 are GTSNPN and SVGIG (reference sequence). V lost 0 bases and J lost 2, with 3 bases in between. CDR3 length: 12 residues. For the CDR3, the DNA is TGTGCCTGGAGTGTGGACACAGATACGCAGTATTTT. Its protein product is CAWSVDTDTQYF.

This chain uses TRBV28 with TRBJ2-1; D remains unclear. This CDR3 spans 17 amino acids. The V end was cut by 2 bases, the J end by 4 bases, with 18 bases between. The germline CDR1 and CDR2 sequences are MDHEN and SYDVKM. In nucleotides, the CDR3 is TGTGCCAGCAGTTTACGAGTGGGGATACCATCGTACAATGAGCAGTTCTTC. Translation: CASSLRVGIPSYNEQFF.

This sequence joins TRBV18 and TRBJ2-1; TRBD1 matches at 9 bases. The CDR3 is 15 amino acids. J lost 4 bases, V lost 6 bases, and 7 bases had no gene match. Germline lookup yields CDR1 KGHSH and CDR2 LQKENI. CDR3 loop: CASSQSGTGYNEQFF. CDR3 DNA sequence: TGTGCCAGCTCCCAGTCCGGGACAGGGTACAATGAGCAGTTCTTC.

The rearrangement joins TRBV19 to TRBJ2-5; D is possibly TRBD1 or TRBD2 (5 bases each). The germline CDR1 and CDR2 sequences are LNHDA and SQIVND (reference sequence). The V and J ends lost 4 bases and 5 bases respectively, with 17 bases between them. The CDR3 is 15 amino acids. The CDR3 loop reads CASSKGNTGPETQYF. In DNA, the CDR3 is TGTGCCAGTAGTAAAGGCAACACGGGGCCCGAGACCCAGTACTTC. The entire variable domain, with the rest obtained from reference TRBV19 and TRBJ2-5, is as follows: DGGITQSPKYLFRKEGQNVTLSCEQNLNHDAMYWYRQDPGQGLRLIYYSQIVNDFQKGDIAEGYSVSREKKESFPLTVTSAQKNPTAFYLCASSKGNTGPETQYFGPGTRLLVL.

The V and J genes are TRBV5-1 and TRBJ2-1, with TRBD2 as a possible D gene (6 bases). Per the germline V gene, CDR1 is SGHRS and CDR2 is YFSETQ. Deletions cut 3 bases from V and 10 bases from J, with 17 bases between. The CDR3 runs to 14 residues. The CDR3 DNA follows: TGCGCCAGCAGCTCGGCCGGGAGAAAAGAGGAGCAGTTCTTC. Its translation is CASSSAGRKEEQFF.

The chain carries TRBV6-1 and TRBJ2-3, with 8 positions matching TRBD1. V shed 3 bases and J 4 bases; nucleotides not matched to a gene: 6. Germline loops: CDR1 MNHNS, CDR2 SASEGT. CDR3 length: 15 amino acids. CDR3 protein: CASSDGQGYADTQYF. In DNA form, the CDR3 reads TGTGCCAGCAGTGATGGACAGGGTTACGCAGATACGCAGTATTTT.

Details on this clone: The identical CDR3 is also encoded by other nucleotide sequences in the sample. The chain has TRBV6-5 and TRBJ2-7; tentatively, D is TRBD1 (6 bases). The V gene lost 8 bases and the J gene lost 6 bases, with 11 bases spanning the gap. CDR1 and CDR2 (germline): MNHEY, SVGAGI. The CDR3 loop spans 11 amino acids. The CDR3 coding sequence is TGTGCCAGCGGGCAGGGGTTCGAGCAGTACTTC. It codes for CASGQGFEQYF.

With respect to this clone: Other DNA sequences within the sample encode an identical CDR3. The CDR3 sequence: CASSWDSSYEQYF. The DNA of the CDR3 is TGTGCCAGCAGCTGGGACAGCTCCTACGAGCAGTACTTC. The chain has TRBV7-9 and TRBJ2-7; TRBD1 agrees at 7 bases. Germline trimming cut 4 bases from V and 0 bases from J; bases unmatched to any gene: 0. Germline V gene lookup returns CDR1 SEHNR and CDR2 FQNEAQ (reference sequence). This CDR3 comprises 13 residues.

The V gene is TRBV5-5, the J gene TRBJ2-2; D is uncertain. Germline values: CDR1 SGHKS, CDR2 YYEKEE (reference sequence). The CDR3 runs to 13 residues. Trimming removed 0 bases from V and 4 bases from J, with 4 bases in between. DNA for the CDR3: TGTGCCAGCAGCTTGGAAGTCACCGGGGAGCTGTTTTTT. Translated: CASSLEVTGELFF.